The clone carrying this T cell receptor beta chain appeared a few times. This specimen belongs to a study of T-cell reconstitution after alpha-beta-depleted transplantation in children. The CDR3 is 15 residues long. CDR1 is SGDLS, CDR2 YYNGEE, per germline. Trimming shortened V by 0 bases and J by 3 bases, and 12 bases separated the two germline ends. The authors prepared the TCRbeta library with unique molecular identifiers. Each CDR3 protein is one row after TCRdb ran MiXCR on the PCR reads. Of a few hundred thousand distinct CDR3 sequences in the sample, 9.5% to 10% were seen once. Sequences were derived from PBMCs from the stem cell graft donor, sampled from the stem cell graft. The chain recombines TRBV9 with TRBJ1-1; maybe TRBD1 (5 bases). The source of this sequence is a human donor who donated a stem cell graft to a child with SCID. The CDR3 nucleotides are TGTGCCAGCAGCGTAGGGGTCGCGGGGGACACTGAAGCTTTCTTT. Amino acid sequence: CASSVGVAGDTEAFF.